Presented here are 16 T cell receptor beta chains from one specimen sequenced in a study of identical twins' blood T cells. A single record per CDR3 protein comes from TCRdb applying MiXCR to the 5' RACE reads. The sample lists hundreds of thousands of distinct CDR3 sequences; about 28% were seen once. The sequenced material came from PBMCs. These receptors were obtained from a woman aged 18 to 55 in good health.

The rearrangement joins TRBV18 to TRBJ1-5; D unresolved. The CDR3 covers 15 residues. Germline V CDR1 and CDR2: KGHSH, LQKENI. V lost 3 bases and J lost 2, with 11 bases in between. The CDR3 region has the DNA TGTGCCAGCTCACCCGGAGGTCTGGGCAATCAGCCCCAGCATTTT. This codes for CASSPGGLGNQPQHF.

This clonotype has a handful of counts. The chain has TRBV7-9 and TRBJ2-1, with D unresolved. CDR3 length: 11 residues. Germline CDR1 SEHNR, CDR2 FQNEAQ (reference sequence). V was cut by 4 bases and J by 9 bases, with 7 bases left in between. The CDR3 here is CASSSAIEQFF. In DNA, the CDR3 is TGTGCCAGCAGCTCCGCTATTGAGCAGTTCTTC.

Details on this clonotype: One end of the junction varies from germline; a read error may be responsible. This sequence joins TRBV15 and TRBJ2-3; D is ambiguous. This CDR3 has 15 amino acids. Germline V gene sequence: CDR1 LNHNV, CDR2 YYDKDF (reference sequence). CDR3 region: CASSRAPGGADTQYF. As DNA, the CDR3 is TGTGCCTCCAGCAGAGCCCCAGGCGGCGCAGATACGCAGTATTTT.

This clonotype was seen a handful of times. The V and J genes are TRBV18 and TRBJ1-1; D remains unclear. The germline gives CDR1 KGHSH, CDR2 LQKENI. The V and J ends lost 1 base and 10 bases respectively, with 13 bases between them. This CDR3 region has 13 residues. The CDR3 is CASSPLRPDRAFF. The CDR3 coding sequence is TGTGCCAGCTCACCACTTCGTCCCGATCGAGCTTTCTTT.

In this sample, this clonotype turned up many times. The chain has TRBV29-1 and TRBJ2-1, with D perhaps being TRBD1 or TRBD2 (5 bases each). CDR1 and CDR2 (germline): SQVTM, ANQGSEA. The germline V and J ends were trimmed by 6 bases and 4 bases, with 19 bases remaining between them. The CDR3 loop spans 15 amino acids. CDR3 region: CSVLGVGGVYNEQFF. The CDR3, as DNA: TGCAGCGTGTTGGGGGTTGGCGGCGTATACAATGAGCAGTTCTTC.

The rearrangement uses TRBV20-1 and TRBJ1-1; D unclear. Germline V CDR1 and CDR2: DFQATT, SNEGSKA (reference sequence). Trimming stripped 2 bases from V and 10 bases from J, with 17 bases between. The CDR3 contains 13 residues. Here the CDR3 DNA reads TGCAGTGCTAGAAGACCGGGAATACCATTAGCTTTCTTT. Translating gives CSARRPGIPLAFF.

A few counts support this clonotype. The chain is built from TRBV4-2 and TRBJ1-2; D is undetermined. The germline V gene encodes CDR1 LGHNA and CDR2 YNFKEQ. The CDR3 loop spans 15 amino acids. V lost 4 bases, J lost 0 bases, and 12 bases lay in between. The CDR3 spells CASSRLETTNYGYTF. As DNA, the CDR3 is TGTGCCAGCAGCCGCCTAGAGACAACTAACTATGGCTACACCTTC.

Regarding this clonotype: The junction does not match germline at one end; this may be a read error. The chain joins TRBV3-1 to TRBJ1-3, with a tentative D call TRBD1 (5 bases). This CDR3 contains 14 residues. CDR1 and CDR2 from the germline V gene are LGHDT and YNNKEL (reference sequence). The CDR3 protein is CASSLWDSGNAIYF. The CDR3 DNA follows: TGTGCCAGCAGCCTCTGGGACTCTGGAAACGCCATATATTTT.

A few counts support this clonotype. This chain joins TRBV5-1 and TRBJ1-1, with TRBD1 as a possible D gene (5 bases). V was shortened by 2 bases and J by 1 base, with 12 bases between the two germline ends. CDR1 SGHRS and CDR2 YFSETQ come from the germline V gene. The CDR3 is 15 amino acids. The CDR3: CASSLDPGRNTEAFF. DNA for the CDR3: TGCGCCAGCAGCTTAGACCCGGGGCGGAACACTGAAGCTTTCTTT.

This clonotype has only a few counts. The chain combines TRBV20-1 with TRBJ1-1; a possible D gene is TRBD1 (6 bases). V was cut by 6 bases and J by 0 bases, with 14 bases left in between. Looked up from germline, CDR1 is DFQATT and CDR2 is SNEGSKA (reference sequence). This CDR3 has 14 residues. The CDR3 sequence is CSAPTGLMNTEAFF. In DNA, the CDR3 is TGCAGTGCACCGACAGGTCTGATGAACACTGAAGCTTTCTTT.

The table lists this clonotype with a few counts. CDR3 sequence reads: CSANSVDTQYF. As DNA, the CDR3 is TGCAGTGCTAATTCAGTGGATACGCAGTATTTT. The chain combines TRBV20-1 with TRBJ2-3; D call uncertain. The CDR3 length is 11 residues. CDR1 and CDR2 (germline): DFQATT, SNEGSKA (reference sequence). V gave up 4 bases and J gave up 6 bases, with 8 bases separating them.

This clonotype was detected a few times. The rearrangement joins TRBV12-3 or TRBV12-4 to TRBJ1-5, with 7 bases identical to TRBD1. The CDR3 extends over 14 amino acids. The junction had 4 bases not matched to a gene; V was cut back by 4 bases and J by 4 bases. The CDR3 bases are TGTGCCAGCAGTTCCTGGGACAGAAATCAGCCCCAGCATTTT. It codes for CASSSWDRNQPQHF.

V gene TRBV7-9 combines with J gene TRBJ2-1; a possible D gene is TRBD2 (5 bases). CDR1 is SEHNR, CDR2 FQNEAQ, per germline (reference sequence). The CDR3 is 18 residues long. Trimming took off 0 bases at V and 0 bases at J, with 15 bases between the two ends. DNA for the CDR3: TGTGCCAGCAGCTTAGCCTTCGGACTCACCAACTCCTACAATGAGCAGTTCTTC. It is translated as CASSLAFGLTNSYNEQFF.

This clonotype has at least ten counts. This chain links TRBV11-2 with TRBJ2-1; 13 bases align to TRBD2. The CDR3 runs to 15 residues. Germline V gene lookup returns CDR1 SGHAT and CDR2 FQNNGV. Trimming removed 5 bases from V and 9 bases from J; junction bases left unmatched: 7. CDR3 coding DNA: TGTGCCAGCAGCCCCTGGACTAGCGGGGGTGGTGAGCAGTTCTTC. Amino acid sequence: CASSPWTSGGGEQFF.

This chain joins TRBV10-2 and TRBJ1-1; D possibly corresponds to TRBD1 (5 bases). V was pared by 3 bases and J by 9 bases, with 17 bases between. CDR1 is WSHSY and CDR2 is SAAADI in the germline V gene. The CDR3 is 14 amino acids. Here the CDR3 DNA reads TGCGCCAGCAGTGAAAGTTTCGGGGGGGTAAAAGCTTTCTTT. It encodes CASSESFGGVKAFF.

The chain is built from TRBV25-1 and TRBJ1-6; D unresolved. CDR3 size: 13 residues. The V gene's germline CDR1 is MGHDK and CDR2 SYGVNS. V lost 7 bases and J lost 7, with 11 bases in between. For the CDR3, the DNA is TGTGCCAGCAATTACGGACGGAATTCACCCCTCCACTTT. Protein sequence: CASNYGRNSPLHF. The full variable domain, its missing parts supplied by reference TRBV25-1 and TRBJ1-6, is EADIYQTPRYLVIGTGKKITLECSQTMGHDKMYWYQQDPGMELHLIHYSYGVNSTEKGDLSSESTVSRIRTEHFPLTLESARPSHTSQYLCASNYGRNSPLHFGNGTRLTVT.